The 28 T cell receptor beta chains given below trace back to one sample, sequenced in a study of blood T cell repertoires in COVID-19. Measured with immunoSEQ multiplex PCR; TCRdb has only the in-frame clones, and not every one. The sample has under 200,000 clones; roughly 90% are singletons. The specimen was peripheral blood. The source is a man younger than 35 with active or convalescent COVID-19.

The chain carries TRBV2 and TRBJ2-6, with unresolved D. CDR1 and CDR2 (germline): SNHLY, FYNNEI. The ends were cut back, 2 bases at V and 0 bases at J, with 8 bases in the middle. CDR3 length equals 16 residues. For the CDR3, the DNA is TGTGCCAGCAGTGAACTAGGTTCCTCTGGGGCCAACGTCCTGACTTTC. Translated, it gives CASSELGSSGANVLTF.

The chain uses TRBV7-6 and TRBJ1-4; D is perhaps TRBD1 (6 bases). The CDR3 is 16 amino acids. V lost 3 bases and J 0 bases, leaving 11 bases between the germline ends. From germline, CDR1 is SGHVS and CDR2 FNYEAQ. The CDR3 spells CASSFKTGTTNEKLFF. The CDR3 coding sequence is TGTGCCAGCAGCTTCAAAACAGGGACAACTAATGAAAAACTGTTTTTT. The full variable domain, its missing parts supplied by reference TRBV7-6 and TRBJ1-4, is GAGVSQSPRYKVTKRGQDVALRCDPISGHVSLYWYRQALGQGPEFLTYFNYEAQQDKSGLPNDRFSAERPEGSISTLTIQRTEQRDSAMYRCASSFKTGTTNEKLFFGSGTQLSVL.

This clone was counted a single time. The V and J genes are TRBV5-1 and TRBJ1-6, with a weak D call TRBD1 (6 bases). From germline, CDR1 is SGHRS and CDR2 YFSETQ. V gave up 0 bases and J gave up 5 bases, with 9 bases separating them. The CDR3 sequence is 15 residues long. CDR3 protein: CASSLVSGDNSPLHF. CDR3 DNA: TGCGCCAGCAGCTTGGTTTCAGGGGATAATTCACCCCTCCACTTT.

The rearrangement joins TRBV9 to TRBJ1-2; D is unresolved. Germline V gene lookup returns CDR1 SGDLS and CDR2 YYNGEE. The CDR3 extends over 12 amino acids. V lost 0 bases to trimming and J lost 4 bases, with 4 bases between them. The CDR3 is CASSVEAYGYTF. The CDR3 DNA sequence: TGTGCCAGCAGCGTAGAAGCCTATGGCTACACCTTC.

This CDR3 is CASSLSNSNTEAFF. In DNA form, the CDR3 reads TGTGCCAGCAGCTTGAGTAACAGCAACACTGAAGCTTTCTTT. This chain links TRBV5-6 with TRBJ1-1; the D is unclear. With 1 base removed from V and 2 bases from J, the gap between germline ends came to 9 bases. The CDR3 extends over 14 amino acids. CDR1 and CDR2 from the germline V gene are SGHDT and YYEEEE.

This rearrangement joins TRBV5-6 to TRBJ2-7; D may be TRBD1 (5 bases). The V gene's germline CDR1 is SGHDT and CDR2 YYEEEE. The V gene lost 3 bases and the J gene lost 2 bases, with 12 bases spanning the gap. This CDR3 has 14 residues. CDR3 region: CASSYTDSPYEQYF. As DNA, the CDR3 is TGTGCCAGCAGCTATACTGACAGTCCCTACGAGCAGTACTTC.

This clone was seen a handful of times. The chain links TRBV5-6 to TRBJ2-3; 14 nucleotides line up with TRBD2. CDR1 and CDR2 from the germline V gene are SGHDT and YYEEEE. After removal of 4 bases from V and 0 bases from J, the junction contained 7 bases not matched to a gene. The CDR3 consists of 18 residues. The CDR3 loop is CASSKTSGRAPSTDTQYF. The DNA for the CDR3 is TGTGCCAGCAGCAAGACTAGCGGGAGGGCCCCCAGCACAGATACGCAGTATTTT. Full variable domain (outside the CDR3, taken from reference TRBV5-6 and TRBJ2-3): DAGVTQSPTHLIKTRGQQVTLRCSPKSGHDTVSWYQQALGQGPQFIFQYYEEEERQRGNFPDRFSGHQFPNYSSELNVNALLLGDSALYLCASSKTSGRAPSTDTQYFGPGTRLTVL.

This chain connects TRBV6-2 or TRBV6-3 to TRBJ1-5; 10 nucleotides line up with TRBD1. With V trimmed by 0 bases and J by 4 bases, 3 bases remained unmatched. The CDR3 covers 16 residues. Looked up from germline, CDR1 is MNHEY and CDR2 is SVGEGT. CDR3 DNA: TGTGCCAGCAGTTACTCGGGACAGGGGAAAAATCAGCCCCAGCATTTT. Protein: CASSYSGQGKNQPQHF.

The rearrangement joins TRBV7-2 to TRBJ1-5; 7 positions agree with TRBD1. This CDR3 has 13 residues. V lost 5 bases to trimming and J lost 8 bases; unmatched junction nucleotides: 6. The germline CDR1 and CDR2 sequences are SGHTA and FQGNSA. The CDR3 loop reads CASSQGQREPQHF. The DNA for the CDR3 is TGTGCCAGCAGCCAGGGACAGCGGGAGCCCCAGCATTTT.

The CDR3 here is CASSLPNQPQHF. CDR3 nucleotides: TGTGCCAGCAGCCTCCCGAATCAGCCCCAGCATTTT. The rearrangement joins TRBV12-3 or TRBV12-4 to TRBJ1-5; no reliable D call. The CDR3 contains 12 residues. V was shortened by 6 bases and J by 4 bases, with 7 bases between the two germline ends.

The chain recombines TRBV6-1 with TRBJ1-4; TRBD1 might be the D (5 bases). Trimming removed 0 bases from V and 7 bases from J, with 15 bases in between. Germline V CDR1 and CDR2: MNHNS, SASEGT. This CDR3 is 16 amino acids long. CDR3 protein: CASSEAGLPGPEKLFF. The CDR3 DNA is TGTGCCAGCAGTGAAGCGGGACTTCCAGGCCCTGAAAAACTGTTTTTT.

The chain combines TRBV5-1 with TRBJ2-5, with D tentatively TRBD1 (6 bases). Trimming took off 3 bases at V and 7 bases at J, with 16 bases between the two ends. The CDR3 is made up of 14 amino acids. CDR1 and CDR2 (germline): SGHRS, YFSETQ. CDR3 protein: CASSSTGSEGTQYF. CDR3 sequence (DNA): TGCGCCAGCAGCTCCACAGGGTCGGAAGGGACCCAGTACTTC.

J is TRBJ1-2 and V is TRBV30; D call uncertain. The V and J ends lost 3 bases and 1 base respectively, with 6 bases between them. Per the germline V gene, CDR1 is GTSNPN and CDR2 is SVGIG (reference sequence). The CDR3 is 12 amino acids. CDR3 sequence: CAWSQNNYGYTF. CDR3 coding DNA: TGTGCCTGGAGCCAGAATAACTATGGCTACACCTTC.

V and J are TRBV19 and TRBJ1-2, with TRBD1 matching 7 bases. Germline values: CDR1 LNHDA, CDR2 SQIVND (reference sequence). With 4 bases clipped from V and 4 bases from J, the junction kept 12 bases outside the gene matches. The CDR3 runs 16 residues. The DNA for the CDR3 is TGTGCCAGTAGTAGCAGGGGGGAAGCCGGGACCTATGGCTACACCTTC. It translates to CASSSRGEAGTYGYTF.

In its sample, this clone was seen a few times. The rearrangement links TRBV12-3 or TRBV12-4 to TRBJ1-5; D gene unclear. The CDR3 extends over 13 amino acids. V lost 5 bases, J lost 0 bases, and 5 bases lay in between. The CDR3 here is CASSEYSNQPQHF. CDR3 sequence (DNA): TGTGCCAGCAGTGAGTATAGCAATCAGCCCCAGCATTTT.

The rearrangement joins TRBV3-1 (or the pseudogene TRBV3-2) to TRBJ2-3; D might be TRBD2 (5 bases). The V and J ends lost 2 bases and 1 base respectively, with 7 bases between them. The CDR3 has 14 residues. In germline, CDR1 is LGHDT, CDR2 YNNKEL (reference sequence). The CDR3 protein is CASSQKRRTDTQYF. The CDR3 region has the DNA TGTGCCAGCAGCCAAAAGCGGCGCACAGATACGCAGTATTTT.

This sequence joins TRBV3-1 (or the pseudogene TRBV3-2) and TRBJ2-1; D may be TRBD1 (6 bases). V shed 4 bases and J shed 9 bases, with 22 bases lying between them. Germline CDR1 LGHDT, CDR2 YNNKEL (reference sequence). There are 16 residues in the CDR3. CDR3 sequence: CASSPQAGLGHSEQFF. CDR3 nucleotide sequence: TGTGCCAGCAGCCCCCAGGCAGGGCTGGGACATAGTGAGCAGTTCTTC.

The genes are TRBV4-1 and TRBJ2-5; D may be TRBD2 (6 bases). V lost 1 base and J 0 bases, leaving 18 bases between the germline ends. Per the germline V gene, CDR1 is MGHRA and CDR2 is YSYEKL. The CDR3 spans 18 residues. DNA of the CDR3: TGCGCCAGCAGCCAAGTTGGGAGGCAGCGACCGTACCAAGAGACCCAGTACTTC. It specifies CASSQVGRQRPYQETQYF.

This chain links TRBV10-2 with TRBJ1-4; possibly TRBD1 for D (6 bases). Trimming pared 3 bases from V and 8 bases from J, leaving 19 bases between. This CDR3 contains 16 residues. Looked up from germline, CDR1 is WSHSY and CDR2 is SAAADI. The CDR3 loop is CASSDRFGQGSEKLFF. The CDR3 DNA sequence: TGCGCCAGCAGTGACCGTTTTGGGCAGGGGAGCGAAAAACTGTTTTTT.

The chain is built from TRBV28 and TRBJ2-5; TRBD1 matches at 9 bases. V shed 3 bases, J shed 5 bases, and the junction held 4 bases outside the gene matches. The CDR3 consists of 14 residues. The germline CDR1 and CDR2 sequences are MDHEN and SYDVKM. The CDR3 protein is CASSFWGQGETQYF. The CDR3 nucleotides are TGTGCCAGCAGTTTTTGGGGACAGGGTGAGACCCAGTACTTC.

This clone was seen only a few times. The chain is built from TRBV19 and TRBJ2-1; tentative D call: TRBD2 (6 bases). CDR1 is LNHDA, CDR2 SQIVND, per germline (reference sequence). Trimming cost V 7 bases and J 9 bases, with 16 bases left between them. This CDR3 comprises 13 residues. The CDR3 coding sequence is TGTGCCAGTAACGGCGGGGTCTATCTTGAGCAGTTCTTC. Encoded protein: CASNGGVYLEQFF.

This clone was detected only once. This CDR3 reads CAWRGQGAATEAFF. Written as DNA, the CDR3 is TGTGCCTGGAGGGGACAGGGGGCTGCCACTGAAGCTTTCTTT. V usage is TRBV30 and J usage is TRBJ1-1, with 12 bases fitting TRBD1. Germline loops: CDR1 GTSNPN, CDR2 SVGIG (reference sequence). Losses at the gene ends were 3 bases for V and 4 bases for J; bases not matched to a gene: 3. The CDR3 length is 14 residues.

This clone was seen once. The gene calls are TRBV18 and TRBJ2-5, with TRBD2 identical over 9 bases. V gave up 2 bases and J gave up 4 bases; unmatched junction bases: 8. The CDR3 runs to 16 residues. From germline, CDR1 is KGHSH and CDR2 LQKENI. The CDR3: CASSPGASGMRETQYF. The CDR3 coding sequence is TGTGCCAGCTCACCAGGAGCTAGCGGGATGAGAGAGACCCAGTACTTC.

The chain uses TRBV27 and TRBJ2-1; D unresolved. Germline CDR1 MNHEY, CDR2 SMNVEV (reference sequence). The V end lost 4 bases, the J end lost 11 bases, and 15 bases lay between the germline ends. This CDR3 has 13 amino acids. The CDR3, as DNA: TGTGCCAGCAGTTCAACCTATTACCATAAGCAGTTCTTC. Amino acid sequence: CASSSTYYHKQFF.

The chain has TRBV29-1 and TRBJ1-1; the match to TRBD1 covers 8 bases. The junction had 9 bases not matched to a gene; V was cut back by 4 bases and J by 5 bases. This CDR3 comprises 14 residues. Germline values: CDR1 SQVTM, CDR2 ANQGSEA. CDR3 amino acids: CSVVLETGGTEAFF. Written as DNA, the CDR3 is TGCAGCGTTGTATTAGAAACAGGGGGAACTGAAGCTTTCTTT.

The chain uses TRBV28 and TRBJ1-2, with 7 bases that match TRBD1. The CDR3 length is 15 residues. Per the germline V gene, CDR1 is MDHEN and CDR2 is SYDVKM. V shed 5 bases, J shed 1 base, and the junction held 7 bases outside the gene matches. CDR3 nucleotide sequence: TGTGCCAGCAGTCAGACAGGGATTATTAACTATGGCTACACCTTC. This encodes CASSQTGIINYGYTF.

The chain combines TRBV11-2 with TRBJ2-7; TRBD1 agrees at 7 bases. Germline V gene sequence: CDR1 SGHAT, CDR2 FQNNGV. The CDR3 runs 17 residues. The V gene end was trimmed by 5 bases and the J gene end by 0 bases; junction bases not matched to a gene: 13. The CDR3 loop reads CASSPAWTGASSYEQYF. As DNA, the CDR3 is TGTGCCAGCAGCCCCGCATGGACAGGAGCTAGCTCCTACGAGCAGTACTTC.

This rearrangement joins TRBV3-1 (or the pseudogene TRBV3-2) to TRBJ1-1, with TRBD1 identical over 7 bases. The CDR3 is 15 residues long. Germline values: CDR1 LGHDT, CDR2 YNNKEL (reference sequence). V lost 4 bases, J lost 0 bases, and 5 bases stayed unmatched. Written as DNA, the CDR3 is TGTGCCAGCAGCCCCGGCAGGGGGTTGAACACTGAAGCTTTCTTT. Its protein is CASSPGRGLNTEAFF.